This entry concerns a single TCR beta chain. Its target is unknown. Germline CDR1 and CDR2: SGHTA and FQGTGA. V was clipped by 5 bases and J by 4 bases; unmatched bases: 6. The CDR3 contains 14 residues. The sample is drawn from a study of T cell clones after liver transplantation. Study-wide context: TCRbeta sequencing after a pre-transplant mixed lymphocyte reaction identified graft-donor-reactive clones, later tracked in post-transplant blood. Points from the study as a whole: Small, mixed patient groups and varying post-transplant times limit these conclusions.

This table comes from immunoSEQ multiplex PCR, and its TCRdb copy is limited to in-frame clones, with some not included. The profile shows more than 100,000 clones, about 88% of them singletons. The specimen was CD4+ T cells from blood, collected approximately 43 months after liver transplant. This clonotype originated in a human patient who received a liver transplant. Some T cells may be supplied by the graft donor. This chain connects TRBV7-3 to TRBJ2-5; 8 bases are shared with TRBD2. This CDR3 reads CASSPLGLVETQYF. CDR3 bases: TGTGCCAGCAGCCCCCTGGGACTAGTAGAGACCCAGTACTTC.